This section outlines one T cell receptor beta chain sequence together with its context. Its target is unknown. The sample originates from a study of T cells in Graves' hyperthyroidism and ophthalmopathy. Study at large: At initial diagnosis, before any treatment had begun, peripheral blood was obtained.

The germline V gene has CDR1 MNHNS and CDR2 SASEGT. The CDR3 runs 12 residues. With 6 bases removed from V and 7 bases from J, the gap between germline ends came to 12 bases. Cells are PBMCs isolated from about 10 ml of fresh blood. Overall study findings and caveats: Most thyroid clonotypes expanded above 0.001 appeared in blood too. The model identified upcoming ophthalmopathy a median 6.5 months ahead of onset.

The TCR beta CDR3 regions underwent amplification using RNA transcripts as the source. HTBI primers were employed in a first-round RT-PCR of the TCR CDR3. One entry per CDR3 protein results from TCRdb running MiXCR on the multiplex PCR reads. The sample lists 300,000 to 450,000 distinct CDR3 sequences, roughly 15% occurring once. The chain employs TRBV6-1 and TRBJ1-2; the D is unclear. The sequencing sample was made of blood. The TCR comes from a woman aged 30 to 39 with Graves' ophthalmopathy. The CDR3 DNA is TGTGCCAGCAGCGCGGCCGATTCTGGCTACACCTTC. Residues: CASSAADSGYTF.